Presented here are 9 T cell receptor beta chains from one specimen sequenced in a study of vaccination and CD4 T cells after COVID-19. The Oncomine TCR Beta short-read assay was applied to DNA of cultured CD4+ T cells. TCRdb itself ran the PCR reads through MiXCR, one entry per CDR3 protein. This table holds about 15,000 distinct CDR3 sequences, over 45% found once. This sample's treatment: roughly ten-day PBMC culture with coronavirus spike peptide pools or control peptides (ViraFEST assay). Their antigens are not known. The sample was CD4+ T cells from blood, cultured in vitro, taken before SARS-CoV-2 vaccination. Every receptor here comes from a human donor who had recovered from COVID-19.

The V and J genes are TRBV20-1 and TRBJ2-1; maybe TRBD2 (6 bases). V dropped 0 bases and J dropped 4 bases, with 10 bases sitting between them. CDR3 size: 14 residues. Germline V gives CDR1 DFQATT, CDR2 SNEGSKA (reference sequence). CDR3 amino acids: CSARDRLEYNEQFF. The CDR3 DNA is TGCAGTGCTAGAGATAGACTAGAATACAATGAGCAGTTCTTC.

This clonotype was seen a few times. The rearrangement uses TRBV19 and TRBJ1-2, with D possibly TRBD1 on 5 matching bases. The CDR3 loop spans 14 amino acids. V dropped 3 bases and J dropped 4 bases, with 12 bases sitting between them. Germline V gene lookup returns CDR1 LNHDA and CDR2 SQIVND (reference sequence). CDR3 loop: CASSMARGGYGYTF. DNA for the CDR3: TGTGCCAGTAGTATGGCTAGGGGCGGCTATGGCTACACCTTC.

The CDR3 here is CASSLDQRRTGELFF. The CDR3 nucleotides read TGTGCCAGCAGCTTAGATCAGAGGAGAACCGGGGAGCTGTTTTTT. The chain links TRBV11-3 to TRBJ2-2; no clear D. V was pared by 0 bases and J by 5 bases, with 10 bases between. The germline CDR1 and CDR2 sequences are SGHNT and YENEEA. The CDR3 has 15 amino acids.

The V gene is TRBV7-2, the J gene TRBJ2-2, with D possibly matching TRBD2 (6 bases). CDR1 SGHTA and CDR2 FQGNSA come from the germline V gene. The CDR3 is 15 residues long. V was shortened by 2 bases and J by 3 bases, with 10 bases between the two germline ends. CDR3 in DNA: TGTGCCAGCAGCTTAAACAGCGGGTACACCGGGGAGCTGTTTTTT. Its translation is CASSLNSGYTGELFF.

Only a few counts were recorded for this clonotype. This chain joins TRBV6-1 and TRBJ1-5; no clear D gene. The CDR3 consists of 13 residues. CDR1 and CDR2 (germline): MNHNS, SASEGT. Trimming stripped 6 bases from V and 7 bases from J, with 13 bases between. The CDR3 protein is CASSRSRSQPQHF. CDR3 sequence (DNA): TGTGCCAGCAGCCGTTCACGGTCCCAGCCCCAGCATTTT.

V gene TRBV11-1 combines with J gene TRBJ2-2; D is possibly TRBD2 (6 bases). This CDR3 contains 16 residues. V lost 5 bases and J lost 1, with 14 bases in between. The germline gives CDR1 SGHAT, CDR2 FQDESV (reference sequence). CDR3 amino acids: CASSHLYSGNTGELFF. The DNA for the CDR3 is TGTGCCAGCAGCCATTTGTATAGCGGGAACACCGGGGAGCTGTTTTTT.

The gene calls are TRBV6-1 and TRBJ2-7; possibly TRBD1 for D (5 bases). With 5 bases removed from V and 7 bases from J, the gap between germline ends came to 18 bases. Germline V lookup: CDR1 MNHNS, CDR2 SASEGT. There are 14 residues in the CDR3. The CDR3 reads CASSPVTRVSEQYF. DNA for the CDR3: TGTGCCAGCAGTCCTGTGACCAGGGTGTCGGAGCAGTACTTC.

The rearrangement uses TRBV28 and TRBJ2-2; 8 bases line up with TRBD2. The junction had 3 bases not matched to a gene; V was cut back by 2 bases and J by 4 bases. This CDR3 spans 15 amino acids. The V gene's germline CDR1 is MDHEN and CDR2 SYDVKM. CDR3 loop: CASSLGTSPTGELFF. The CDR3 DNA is TGTGCCAGCAGTTTAGGGACTAGTCCCACCGGGGAGCTGTTTTTT.

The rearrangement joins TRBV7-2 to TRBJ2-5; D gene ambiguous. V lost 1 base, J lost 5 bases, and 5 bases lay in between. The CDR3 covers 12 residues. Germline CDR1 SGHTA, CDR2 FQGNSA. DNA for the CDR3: TGTGCCAGCAGCTTAGTTGCTGAGACCCAGTACTTC. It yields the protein CASSLVAETQYF.